This TCR beta chain stems from a study of blood T cells in healthy people across ages. Findings and limits, study-wide: A roughly linear fall in TCR beta diversity per million T cells was seen with increasing age. TCR beta diversity correlated strongly with naive T cell percentage.

Germline V gene lookup returns CDR1 GTSNPN and CDR2 SVGIG (reference sequence). This CDR3 region has 15 residues. This clonotype occurred once. Its antigen is as yet unknown. Its ends do not fully match the called genes, so a read error is possible. It was with a sample-barcoded 5' primer and a J-beta primer mix that a second PCR of roughly 6 to 12 cycles was run. TCRdb ran MiXCR on the 5' RACE reads and lists one entry per CDR3 protein. This table has about 700,000 distinct CDR3 sequences, 32% appearing once. Sequenced sample: blood. The rearrangement uses TRBV30 and TRBJ1-6; 11 nucleotides line up with TRBD1. This receptor was taken from a woman of 80 years or more in good health. CDR3 residues: CAWSGGTGGNSPPHF. In DNA, the CDR3 is TGTGCCTGGAGTGGGGGGACAGGGGGAAATTCACCCCCCCACTTT.